The clone carrying this TCR beta chain was seen repeatedly, ten times or more. This record belongs to a study of read filtering for tumor transcriptome and immune sequencing. About the study: TCR-mapped reads were about 3.5 to 11 million with IR-seq versus about 85 to 1,300 with RNA-seq.

The library was built from roughly 400 ng RNA with molecular barcoded adaptors for alpha/delta and beta/gamma chains. TCRdb redid the calling of the reads with MiXCR, one entry per CDR3 protein. The sample includes 75,000 to 90,000 distinct CDR3 sequences, approximately 13% of them seen just once. Sampling of bone marrow took place during active disease in every patient. Sequenced material: a population of CD138-negative cells sorted from bone marrow. The source of this sequence is a donor aged 40 or older with multiple myeloma.

CDR3 region: CASSYETVGKNEQFF. In nucleotides, the CDR3 is TGTGCCAGCAGTTACGAGACAGTGGGAAAGAATGAGCAGTTCTTC. The rearrangement joins TRBV6-5 to TRBJ2-1; D possibly corresponds to TRBD1 (5 bases). Between the trimmed V and J ends, which lost 2 bases and 7 bases, there was a span of 15 bases. Germline lookup yields CDR1 MNHEY and CDR2 SVGAGI. The CDR3 is 15 residues long.